A single sample is the source of the 16 T cell receptor beta chains below, sequenced in a study of patients and donors after allogeneic stem cell transplantation. From the RT-PCR reads, TCRdb called clonotypes with MiXCR, one entry per CDR3 protein. The sample records roughly 880,000 distinct CDR3 sequences, roughly 17% being singletons. The material sequenced was blood, either unsorted or a sorted T cell fraction (not recorded which). The receptor set was obtained from a human donor who was either an allogeneic HSCT recipient or a stem cell or donor lymphocyte infusion donor (not recorded which). It is not recorded whose cells these are; they may come from a transplant donor.

This clonotype was detected a few times. The V call is TRBV4-2, the J call TRBJ2-1; 12 positions match TRBD2. Germline CDR1 is LGHNA and CDR2 is YNFKEQ. CDR3 length: 16 amino acids. Trimming cost V 4 bases and J 4 bases; bases outside gene matches: 5. DNA for the CDR3: TGTGCCAGCAGCCCGCTAGCGGGAGGGGGGTACAATGAGCAGTTCTTC. This sequence encodes CASSPLAGGGYNEQFF.

This clonotype was seen more than once but under ten times. V is TRBV6-1 and J is TRBJ2-2; D gene ambiguous. The CDR3 is 13 residues long. V lost 6 bases and J lost 4, with 9 bases in between. CDR1 and CDR2 (germline): MNHNS, SASEGT. The DNA for the CDR3 is TGTGCCAGCAGAATCCGTCGCACCGGGGAGCTGTTTTTT. It yields the protein CASRIRRTGELFF.

The table lists this clonotype with many counts. This rearrangement joins TRBV12-3 or TRBV12-4 to TRBJ2-7, with 14 bases that match TRBD2. The ends lost 6 bases at V and 5 bases at J; junction bases unmatched: 6. The CDR3 contains 15 residues. CDR3 DNA sequence: TGTGCCAGCAGCGGACTAGCGGGAGGATACCACGAGCAGTACTTC. This encodes CASSGLAGGYHEQYF.

The rearrangement links TRBV2 to TRBJ2-6; D is unresolved. The CDR3 loop spans 15 amino acids. Trimming cost V 7 bases and J 0 bases, with 10 bases left between them. CDR1 SNHLY and CDR2 FYNNEI come from the germline V gene. The DNA of the CDR3 is TGTGCCAGCACCAGTCCGTTCTCTGGGGCCAACGTCCTGACTTTC. This encodes CASTSPFSGANVLTF.

This clonotype occurred a few times. This sequence joins TRBV6-1 and TRBJ1-5; D is perhaps TRBD1 (6 bases). The germline CDR1 and CDR2 sequences are MNHNS and SASEGT. This CDR3 spans 16 amino acids. The ends were cut back, 6 bases at V and 0 bases at J, with 15 bases in the middle. The CDR3 DNA is TGTGCCAGCAGCCCCATTGGGGGACATAGCAATCAGCCCCAGCATTTT. This codes for CASSPIGGHSNQPQHF.

V and J are TRBV12-3 or TRBV12-4 and TRBJ2-3; D remains ambiguous. This CDR3 is 14 amino acids long. V was trimmed by 5 bases and J by 3 bases, leaving 12 bases between them. CDR3 amino acids: CASSQSTITDTQYF. CDR3 DNA sequence: TGTGCCAGCAGTCAATCAACAATTACAGATACGCAGTATTTT.

The chain joins TRBV29-1 to TRBJ1-4, with D tentatively TRBD1 (5 bases). V lost 4 bases to trimming and J lost 2 bases, with 20 bases between them. Per the germline V gene, CDR1 is SQVTM and CDR2 is ANQGSEA. The CDR3 runs to 17 residues. CDR3 protein: CSVAAGGGVATNEKLFF. In DNA form, the CDR3 reads TGCAGCGTTGCTGCCGGGGGGGGGGTCGCGACTAATGAAAAACTGTTTTTT.

This clonotype was picked up a small number of times. The chain recombines TRBV7-2 with TRBJ2-7; D not certain. The CDR3 covers 13 residues. Trimming shortened V by 3 bases and J by 6 bases, and 12 bases separated the two germline ends. From germline, CDR1 is SGHTA and CDR2 FQGNSA. CDR3 sequence: CASSFRQSGEQYF. CDR3 bases: TGTGCCAGCAGCTTCCGGCAATCTGGCGAGCAGTACTTC.

This chain links TRBV11-2 with TRBJ2-3, with 8 nucleotides matching TRBD2. The germline V gene has CDR1 SGHAT and CDR2 FQNNGV. V dropped 3 bases and J dropped 0; count of bases not matched to a gene: 14. The CDR3 has 19 amino acids. CDR3: CASSFPLPGGRASTDTQYF. CDR3 DNA sequence: TGTGCCAGCAGCTTTCCACTACCGGGGGGGAGGGCTAGCACAGATACGCAGTATTTT.

This rearrangement joins TRBV28 to TRBJ2-7; D gene uncertain. V was cut by 4 bases and J by 5 bases, with 9 bases left in between. Germline loops: CDR1 MDHEN, CDR2 SYDVKM. The CDR3 length is 12 residues. The CDR3 DNA reads as TGTGCCAGCAGTTCAGCAGTCCACGAGCAGTACTTC. Amino acids: CASSSAVHEQYF.

This clonotype was counted between two and nine times. V usage is TRBV7-3 and J usage is TRBJ2-1; 12 bases agree with TRBD2. The CDR3 spans 16 residues. The trim removed 6 bases at V and 7 bases at J, leaving 10 bases unmatched. CDR1 is SGHTA and CDR2 is FQGTGA in the germline V gene. CDR3 residues: CASSPTWLAGGNEQFF. DNA of the CDR3: TGTGCCAGCAGTCCAACGTGGCTAGCGGGGGGGAATGAGCAGTTCTTC.

This chain uses TRBV6-2 or TRBV6-3 with TRBJ1-5; D is undetermined. CDR3 size: 12 residues. Looked up from germline, CDR1 is MNHEY and CDR2 is SVGEGT. Trimming took 2 bases from V and 10 from J, leaving 9 bases between them. The CDR3 DNA reads as TGTGCCAGCAGTTACGGAGGGCGCCCCCAGCATTTT. Translation gives CASSYGGRPQHF.

The chain couples TRBV25-1 to TRBJ1-2; D is unresolved. CDR3 length equals 12 residues. Trimming pared 5 bases from V and 3 bases from J, leaving 7 bases between. CDR1 is MGHDK and CDR2 is SYGVNS in the germline V gene. CDR3 coding DNA: TGTGCCAGCAGTCACGGGGACTATGGCTACACCTTC. It codes for CASSHGDYGYTF.

The table lists this clonotype with a few counts. The chain uses TRBV6-1 and TRBJ1-5; a weak D match, TRBD1 (5 bases). The CDR3 contains 13 residues. Germline CDR1 reads MNHNS; CDR2 reads SASEGT. V was clipped by 5 bases and J by 7 bases, with 12 bases between them. The CDR3 nucleotides read TGTGCCAGCAGTCGGAGGGGCCAACAGCCCCAGCATTTT. Residues: CASSRRGQQPQHF.

The V call is TRBV6-2 or TRBV6-3, the J call TRBJ2-7; tentatively, D is TRBD1 (6 bases). V was pared by 5 bases and J by 0 bases, with 20 bases between. The CDR3 totals 17 residues. CDR1 and CDR2 (germline): MNHEY, SVGEGT. CDR3 loop: CASSTTLTGITSYEQYF. CDR3 DNA: TGTGCCAGCAGTACCACCTTGACAGGAATTACCTCCTACGAGCAGTACTTC.

The CDR3, as DNA: TGTGCCAGTAGTATAAGGGGGGTAACCCATTTGGAGCAGTACTTC. Its protein is CASSIRGVTHLEQYF. The chain employs TRBV19 and TRBJ2-7, with D perhaps TRBD1 or TRBD2 (6 bases each). There are 15 residues in the CDR3. Germline V gene data show CDR1 as LNHDA and CDR2 as SQIVND (reference sequence). With 2 bases removed from V and 7 bases from J, the gap between germline ends came to 18 bases. The complete variable domain, with remaining parts taken from reference TRBV19 and TRBJ2-7, reads DGGITQSPKYLFRKEGQNVTLSCEQNLNHDAMYWYRQDPGQGLRLIYYSQIVNDFQKGDIAEGYSVSREKKESFPLTVTSAQKNPTAFYLCASSIRGVTHLEQYFGPGTRLTVT.